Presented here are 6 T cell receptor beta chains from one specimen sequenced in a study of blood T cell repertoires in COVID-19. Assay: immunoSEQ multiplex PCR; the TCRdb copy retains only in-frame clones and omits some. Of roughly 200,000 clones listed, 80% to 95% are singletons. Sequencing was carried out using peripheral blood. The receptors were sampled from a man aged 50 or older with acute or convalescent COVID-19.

The CDR3 DNA reads as TGCGCCAGCAGCCAAGTTTCCGCGAACACCGGGGAGCTGTTTTTT. Protein product: CASSQVSANTGELFF. The chain employs TRBV4-3 and TRBJ2-2; D gene uncertain. The germline gives CDR1 LGHNA, CDR2 YSLEER. V dropped 1 base and J dropped 0 bases, with 6 bases sitting between them. This CDR3 contains 15 residues.

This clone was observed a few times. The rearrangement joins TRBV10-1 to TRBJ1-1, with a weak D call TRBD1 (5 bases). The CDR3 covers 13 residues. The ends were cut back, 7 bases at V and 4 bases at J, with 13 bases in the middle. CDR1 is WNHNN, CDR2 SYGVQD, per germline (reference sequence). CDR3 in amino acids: CASMKGDGTEAFF. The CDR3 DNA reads TGCGCCAGCATGAAAGGGGATGGCACTGAAGCTTTCTTT.

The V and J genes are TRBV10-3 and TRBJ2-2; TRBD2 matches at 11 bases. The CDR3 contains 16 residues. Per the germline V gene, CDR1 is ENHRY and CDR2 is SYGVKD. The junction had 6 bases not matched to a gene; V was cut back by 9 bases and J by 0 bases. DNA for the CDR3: TGTGCCATTTCTACTAGCGGGGGCACGAACACCGGGGAGCTGTTTTTT. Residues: CAISTSGGTNTGELFF.

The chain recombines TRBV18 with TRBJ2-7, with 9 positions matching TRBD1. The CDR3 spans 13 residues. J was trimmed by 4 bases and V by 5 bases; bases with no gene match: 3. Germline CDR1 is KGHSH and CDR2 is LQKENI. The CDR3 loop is CASSGDRDYEQYF. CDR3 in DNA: TGTGCCAGCTCAGGGGACAGGGATTACGAGCAGTACTTC.

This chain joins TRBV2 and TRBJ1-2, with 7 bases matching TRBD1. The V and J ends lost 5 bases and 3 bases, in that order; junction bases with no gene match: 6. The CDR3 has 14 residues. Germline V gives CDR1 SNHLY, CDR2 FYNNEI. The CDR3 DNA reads TGTGCCAGCAGTCCCCGGACAGGCCACTATGGCTACACCTTC. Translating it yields CASSPRTGHYGYTF. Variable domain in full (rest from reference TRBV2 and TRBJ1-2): EPEVTQTPSHQVTQMGQEVILRCVPISNHLYFYWYRQILGQKVEFLVSFYNNEISEKSEIFDDQFSVERPDGSNFTLKIRSTKLEDSAMYFCASSPRTGHYGYTFGSGTRLTVV.

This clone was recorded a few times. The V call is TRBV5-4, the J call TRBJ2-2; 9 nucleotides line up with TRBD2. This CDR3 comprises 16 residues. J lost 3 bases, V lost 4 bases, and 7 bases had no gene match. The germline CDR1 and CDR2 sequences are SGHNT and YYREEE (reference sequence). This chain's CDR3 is CASSQSGRTDTGELFF. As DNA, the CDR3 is TGTGCCAGCAGCCAGAGCGGGAGGACCGACACCGGGGAGCTGTTTTTT. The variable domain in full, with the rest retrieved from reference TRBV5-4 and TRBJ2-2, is ETGVTQSPTHLIKTRGQQVTLRCSSQSGHNTVSWYQQALGQGPQFIFQYYREEENGRGNFPPRFSGLQFPNYSSELNVNALELDDSALYLCASSQSGRTDTGELFFGEGSRLTVL.